The text below deals with one TCR beta chain. Its antigen is currently unknown. The V and J ends lost 4 bases and 3 bases respectively, with 16 bases between them. There are 15 residues in the CDR3. Per germline, CDR1 KGHSH and CDR2 LQKENI. This sample is drawn from a study of cytomegalovirus exposure and HLA in healthy donors. Study findings and constraints: Sequencing had likely introduced a cluster of highly shared sequence variants as an artifact. Immune exposure was documented only through CMV serostatus.

60 Vbeta and 13 Jbeta primers were used in PCR. Data came from immunoSEQ multiplex PCR; TCRdb stores just in-frame clones and leaves some out. The ten top clones account for around 1.6%, within a sample of 100,000 to 150,000 clones. Sequenced sample: PBMCs. The V and J genes are TRBV18 and TRBJ2-7, with D tentatively TRBD2 (6 bases). The TCR comes from a man aged 18 to 29 in good health and CMV-seronegative. Here the CDR3 reads CASSRLPGVDYEQYF. The CDR3 coding sequence is TGTGCCAGCTCACGCCTTCCGGGAGTAGACTACGAGCAGTACTTC.